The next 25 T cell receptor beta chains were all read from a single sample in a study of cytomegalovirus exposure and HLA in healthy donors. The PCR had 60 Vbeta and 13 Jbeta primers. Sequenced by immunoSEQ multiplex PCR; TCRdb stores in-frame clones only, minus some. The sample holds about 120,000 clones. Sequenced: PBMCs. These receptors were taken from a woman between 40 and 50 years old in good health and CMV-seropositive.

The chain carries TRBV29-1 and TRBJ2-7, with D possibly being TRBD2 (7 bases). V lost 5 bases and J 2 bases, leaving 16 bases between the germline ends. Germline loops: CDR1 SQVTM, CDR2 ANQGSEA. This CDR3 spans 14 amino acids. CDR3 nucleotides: TGCAGCGTTAAGGGGGGGTCGGTGCCCTACGAGCAGTACTTC. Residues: CSVKGGSVPYEQYF.

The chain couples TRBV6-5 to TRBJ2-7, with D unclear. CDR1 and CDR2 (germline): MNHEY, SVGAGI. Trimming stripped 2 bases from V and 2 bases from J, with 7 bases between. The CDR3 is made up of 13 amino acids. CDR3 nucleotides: TGTGCCAGCAGTTACCCCGCTACCTACGAGCAGTACTTC. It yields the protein CASSYPATYEQYF.

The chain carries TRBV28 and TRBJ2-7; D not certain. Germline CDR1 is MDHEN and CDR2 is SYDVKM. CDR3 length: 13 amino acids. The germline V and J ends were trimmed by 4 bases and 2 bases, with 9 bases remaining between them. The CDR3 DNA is TGTGCCAGCAGTTGGGCCGGTGCCTACGAGCAGTACTTC. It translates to CASSWAGAYEQYF.

CDR3 in DNA: TGTGCCAGCAGCTCCACCGGAGAGGGGACTTCCTCCTACGAGCAGTACTTC. Amino acid sequence: CASSSTGEGTSSYEQYF. The chain uses TRBV11-3 and TRBJ2-7; the D gene is possibly TRBD2 (6 bases). Trimming stripped 4 bases from V and 0 bases from J, with 19 bases between. CDR3 length: 17 amino acids. Germline CDR1 reads SGHNT; CDR2 reads YENEEA.

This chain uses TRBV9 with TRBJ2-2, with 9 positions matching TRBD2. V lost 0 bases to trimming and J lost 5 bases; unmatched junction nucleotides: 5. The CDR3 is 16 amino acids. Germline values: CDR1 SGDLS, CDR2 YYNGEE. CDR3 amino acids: CASSVAAGGRTGELFF. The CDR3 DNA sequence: TGTGCCAGCAGCGTAGCTGCGGGAGGGCGGACCGGGGAGCTGTTTTTT. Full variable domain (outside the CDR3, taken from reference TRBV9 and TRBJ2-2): DSGVTQTPKHLITATGQRVTLRCSPRSGDLSVYWYQQSLDQGLQFLIQYYNGEERAKGNILERFSAQQFPDLHSELNLSSLELGDSALYFCASSVAAGGRTGELFFGEGSRLTVL.

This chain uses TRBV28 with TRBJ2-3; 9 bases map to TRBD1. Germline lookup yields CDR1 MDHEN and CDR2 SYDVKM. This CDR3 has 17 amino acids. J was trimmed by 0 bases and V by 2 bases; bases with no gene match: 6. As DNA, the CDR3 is TGTGCCAGCAGTTTAGGGACAGGGTCCACTAGCACAGATACGCAGTATTTT. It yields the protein CASSLGTGSTSTDTQYF. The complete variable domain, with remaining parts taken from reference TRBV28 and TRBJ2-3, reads DVKVTQSSRYLVKRTGEKVFLECVQDMDHENMFWYRQDPGLGLRLIYFSYDVKMKEKGDIPEGYSVSREKKERFSLILESASTNQTSMYLCASSLGTGSTSTDTQYFGPGTRLTVL.

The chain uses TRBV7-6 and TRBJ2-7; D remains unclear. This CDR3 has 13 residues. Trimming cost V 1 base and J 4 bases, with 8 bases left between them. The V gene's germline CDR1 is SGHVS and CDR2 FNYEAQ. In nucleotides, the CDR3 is TGTGCCAGCAGCTTAGGGGTCGGGTACGAGCAGTACTTC. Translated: CASSLGVGYEQYF.

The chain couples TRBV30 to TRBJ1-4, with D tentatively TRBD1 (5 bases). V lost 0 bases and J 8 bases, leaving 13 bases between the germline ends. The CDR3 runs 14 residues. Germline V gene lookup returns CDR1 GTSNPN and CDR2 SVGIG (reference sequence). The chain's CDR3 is CAWSVERGGEKLFF. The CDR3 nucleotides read TGTGCCTGGAGTGTCGAGAGGGGAGGGGAAAAACTGTTTTTT.

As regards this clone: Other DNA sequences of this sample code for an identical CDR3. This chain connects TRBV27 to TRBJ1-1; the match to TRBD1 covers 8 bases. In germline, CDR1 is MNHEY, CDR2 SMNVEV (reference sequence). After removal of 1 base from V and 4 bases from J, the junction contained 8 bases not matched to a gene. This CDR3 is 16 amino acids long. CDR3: CASSLFPRGQGTEAFF. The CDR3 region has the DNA TGTGCCAGCAGTTTATTTCCTCGAGGACAGGGCACTGAAGCTTTCTTT.

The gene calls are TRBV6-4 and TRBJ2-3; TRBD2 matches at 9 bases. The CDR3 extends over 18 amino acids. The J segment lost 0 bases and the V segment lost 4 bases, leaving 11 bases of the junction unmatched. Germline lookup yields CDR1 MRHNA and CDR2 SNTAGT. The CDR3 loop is CASSVGLAGWASTDTQYF. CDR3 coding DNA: TGTGCCAGCAGTGTTGGCCTAGCGGGATGGGCTAGCACAGATACGCAGTATTTT.

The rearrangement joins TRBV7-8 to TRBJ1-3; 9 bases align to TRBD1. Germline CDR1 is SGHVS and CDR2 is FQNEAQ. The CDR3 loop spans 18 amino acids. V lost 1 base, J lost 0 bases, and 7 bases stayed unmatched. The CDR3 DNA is TGTGCCAGCAGCTTAGGTTTGGGGACAGGGAGCTCTGGAAACACCATATATTTT. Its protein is CASSLGLGTGSSGNTIYF. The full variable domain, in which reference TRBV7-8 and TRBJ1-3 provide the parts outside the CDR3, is GAGVSQSPRYKVAKRGQDVALRCDPISGHVSLFWYQQALGQGPEFLTYFQNEAQLDKSGLPSDRFFAERPEGSVSTLKIQRTQQEDSAVYLCASSLGLGTGSSGNTIYFGEGSWLTVV.

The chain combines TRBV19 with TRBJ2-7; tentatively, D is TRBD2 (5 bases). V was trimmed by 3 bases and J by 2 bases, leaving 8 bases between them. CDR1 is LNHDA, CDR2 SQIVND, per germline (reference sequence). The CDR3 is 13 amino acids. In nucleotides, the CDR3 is TGTGCCAGTAGTATCGGGCGGGCCTACGAGCAGTACTTC. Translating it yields CASSIGRAYEQYF. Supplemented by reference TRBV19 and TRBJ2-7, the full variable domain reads DGGITQSPKYLFRKEGQNVTLSCEQNLNHDAMYWYRQDPGQGLRLIYYSQIVNDFQKGDIAEGYSVSREKKESFPLTVTSAQKNPTAFYLCASSIGRAYEQYFGPGTRLTVT.

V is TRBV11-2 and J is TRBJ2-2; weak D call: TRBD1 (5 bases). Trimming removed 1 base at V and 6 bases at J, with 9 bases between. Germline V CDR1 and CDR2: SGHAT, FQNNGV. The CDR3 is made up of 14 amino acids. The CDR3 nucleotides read TGTGCCAGCAGCTTAGCAGGGTTAGCCGGGGAGCTGTTTTTT. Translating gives CASSLAGLAGELFF.

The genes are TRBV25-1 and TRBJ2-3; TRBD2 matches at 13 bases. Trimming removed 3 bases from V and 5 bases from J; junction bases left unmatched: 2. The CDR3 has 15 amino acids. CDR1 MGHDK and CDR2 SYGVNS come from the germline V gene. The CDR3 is CASSEGLAGRDTQYF. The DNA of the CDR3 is TGTGCCAGCAGTGAGGGACTAGCGGGACGAGATACGCAGTATTTT.

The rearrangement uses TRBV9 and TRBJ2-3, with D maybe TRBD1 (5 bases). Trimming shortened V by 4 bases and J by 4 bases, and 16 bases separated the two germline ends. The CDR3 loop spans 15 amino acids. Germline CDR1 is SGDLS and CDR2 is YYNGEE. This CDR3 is CASSPSLGVPDTQYF. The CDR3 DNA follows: TGTGCCAGCAGCCCGAGTCTAGGGGTTCCAGATACGCAGTATTTT.

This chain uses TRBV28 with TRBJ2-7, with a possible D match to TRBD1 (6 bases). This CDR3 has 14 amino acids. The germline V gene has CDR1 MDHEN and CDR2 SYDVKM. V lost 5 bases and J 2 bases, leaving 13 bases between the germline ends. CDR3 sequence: CASSLHRDPYEQYF. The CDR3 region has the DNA TGTGCCAGCAGTCTTCACAGGGATCCCTACGAGCAGTACTTC.

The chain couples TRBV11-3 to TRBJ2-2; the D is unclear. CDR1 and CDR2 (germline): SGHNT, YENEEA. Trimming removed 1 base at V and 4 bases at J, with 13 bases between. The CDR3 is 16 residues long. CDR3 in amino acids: CASSLGPPVSTGELFF. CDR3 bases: TGTGCCAGCAGCTTAGGGCCCCCAGTTTCCACCGGGGAGCTGTTTTTT.

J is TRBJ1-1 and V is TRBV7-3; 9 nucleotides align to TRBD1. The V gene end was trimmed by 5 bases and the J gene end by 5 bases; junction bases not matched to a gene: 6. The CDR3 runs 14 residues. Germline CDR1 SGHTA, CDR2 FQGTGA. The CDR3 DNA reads TGTGCCAGCAGCCCCGGACAGGGGAGGACTGAAGCTTTCTTT. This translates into CASSPGQGRTEAFF.

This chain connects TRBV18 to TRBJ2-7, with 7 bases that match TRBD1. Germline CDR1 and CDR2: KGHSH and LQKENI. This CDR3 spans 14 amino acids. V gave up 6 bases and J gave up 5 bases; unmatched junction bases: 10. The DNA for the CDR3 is TGTGCCAGCTCTCAGGGGGTGGTCGTGGACGAGCAGTACTTC. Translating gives CASSQGVVVDEQYF.

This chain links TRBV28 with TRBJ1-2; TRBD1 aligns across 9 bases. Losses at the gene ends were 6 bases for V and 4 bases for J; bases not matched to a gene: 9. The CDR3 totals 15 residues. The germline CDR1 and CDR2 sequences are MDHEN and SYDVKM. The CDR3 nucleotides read TGTGCCAGCAGCGCAGACAGGGGGTCTGTCTATGGCTACACCTTC. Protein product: CASSADRGSVYGYTF.

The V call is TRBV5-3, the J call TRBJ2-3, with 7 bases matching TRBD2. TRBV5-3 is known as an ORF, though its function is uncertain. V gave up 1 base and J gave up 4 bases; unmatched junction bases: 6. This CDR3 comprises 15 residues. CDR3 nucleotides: TGTGCCAGAAGCTTGAGGACTAGTGGTTCAGATACGCAGTATTTT. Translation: CARSLRTSGSDTQYF.

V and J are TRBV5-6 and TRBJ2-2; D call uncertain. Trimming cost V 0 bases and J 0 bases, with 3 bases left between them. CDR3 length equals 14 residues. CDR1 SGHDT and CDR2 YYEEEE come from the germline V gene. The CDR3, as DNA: TGTGCCAGCAGCTTGGGGCCGAACACCGGGGAGCTGTTTTTT. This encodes CASSLGPNTGELFF.

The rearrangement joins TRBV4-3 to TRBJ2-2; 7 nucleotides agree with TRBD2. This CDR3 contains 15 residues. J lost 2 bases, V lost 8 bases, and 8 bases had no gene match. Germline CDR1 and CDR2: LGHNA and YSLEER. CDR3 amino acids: CASGMGGKNTGELFF. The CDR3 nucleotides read TGCGCCAGCGGCATGGGAGGGAAAAACACCGGGGAGCTGTTTTTT.

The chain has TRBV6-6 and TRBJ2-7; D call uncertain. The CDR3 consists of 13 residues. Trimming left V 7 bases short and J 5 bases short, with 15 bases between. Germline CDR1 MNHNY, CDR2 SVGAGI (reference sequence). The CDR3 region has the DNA TGTGCCAGCAACGAGCTCTATTTGAACGAGCAGTACTTC. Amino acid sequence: CASNELYLNEQYF.

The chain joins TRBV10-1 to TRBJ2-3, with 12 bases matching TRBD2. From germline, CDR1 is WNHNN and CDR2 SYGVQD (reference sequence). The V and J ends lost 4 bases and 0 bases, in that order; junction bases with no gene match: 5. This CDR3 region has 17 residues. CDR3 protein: CASSVSGLAGSTDTQYF. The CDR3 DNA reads TGCGCCAGCAGTGTATCTGGACTAGCGGGAAGCACAGATACGCAGTATTTT.